The 27 T cell receptor beta chains below were found in one sample sequenced in a study of regulatory T cells in long-lasting Graves disease (dated by TCRdb to the early 2020s). Receptor libraries were prepared by multiplex PCR. The run used an Illumina HiSeq 4000. iRepertoire HTBI primers and Arm-PCR amplification of CDR3 regions were used to construct TCR beta libraries. The raw public data were reprocessed by TCRdb itself: fastp quality trimming at Q25, MiXCR clonotype calling, in-frame beta chains only. Entries are consolidated by CDR3 protein sequence, retaining the most common genes and DNA. This sample comprises under 350,000 distinct CDR3 sequences, around 20% of them detected only once. Around 50% of the sample comes from the top ten. Sample time point, as interpreted from the label and publication: persistent/refractory GD, antithyroid drugs over 5 years with positive TRAb. For both TCR sequencing and RNA sequencing, RNA was extracted from PBMCs using TRIzol.

Sequenced here: peripheral blood mononuclear cells (PBMCs), sampled when the disease was refractory, from a patient treated with antithyroid drugs. The receptors were sampled from a female donor with Graves disease.

The V call is TRBV12-3 or TRBV12-4, the J call TRBJ2-3, with a tentative D call TRBD1 (6 bases). CDR3 length: 15 residues. Trimming cost V 3 bases and J 2 bases, with 12 bases left between them. The CDR3 loop reads CASSFPQGHTDTQYF. In DNA form, the CDR3 reads TGTGCCAGCAGTTTCCCACAGGGACACACAGATACGCAGTATTTT.

There are a few counts of this clonotype. The J gene is TRBJ1-1, the V gene TRBV28; D ambiguous. The V end lost 3 bases, the J end lost 7 bases, and 18 bases lay between the germline ends. CDR1 and CDR2 from the germline V gene are MDHEN and SYDVKM. The CDR3 extends over 15 amino acids. CDR3 bases: TGTGCCAGCAGTTTTTACCAAAGATTCCCAGGTGAAGCTTTCTTT. This sequence encodes CASSFYQRFPGEAFF.

Regarding this clonotype: Possible read error: a much larger clone is one base away. CDR3 protein: CVSSAGHQETQYF. The DNA for the CDR3 is TGTGTCAGCAGTGCGGGACACCAAGAGACCCAGTACTTC. The gene calls are TRBV28 and TRBJ2-5; D might be TRBD2 (6 bases). This CDR3 has 13 residues. CDR1 MDHEN and CDR2 SYDVKM come from the germline V gene.

This clonotype showed up just a few times. Germline and junction disagree at one end, which may indicate a read error. This chain joins TRBV7-8 and TRBJ1-1, with D unclear. The CDR3 loop spans 12 amino acids. From germline, CDR1 is SGHVS and CDR2 FQNEAQ. The CDR3 coding sequence is TGTGCCAGCAGCTCTGGTATCACCCAACCTAACTTT. It yields the protein CASSSGITQPNF.

This clonotype was recorded at least ten times. The chain has TRBV28 and TRBJ1-2; 9 bases fit TRBD1. CDR3 size: 13 residues. Germline values: CDR1 MDHEN, CDR2 SYDVKM. J lost 8 bases, V lost 6 bases, and 7 bases had no gene match. The CDR3 nucleotides are TGTGCCAGCAGCTCTACAGGGGGCGCGGGCTACACCTTC. Protein sequence: CASSSTGGAGYTF.

This clonotype has a count of ten or more. This chain uses TRBV5-1 with TRBJ2-5, with 9 bases matching TRBD1. Trimming at V came to 2 bases and at J to 5 bases, leaving 4 bases not matched to a gene. Germline CDR1 is SGHRS and CDR2 is YFSETQ. The CDR3 is made up of 14 amino acids. The CDR3 DNA sequence: TGCGCCAGCAGCTTCCGGGACAGGGCCGAGACCCAGTACTTC. This encodes CASSFRDRAETQYF. Filled out from reference TRBV5-1 and TRBJ2-5, the complete variable domain reads KAGVTQTPRYLIKTRGQQVTLSCSPISGHRSVSWYQQTPGQGLQFLFEYFSETQRNKGNFPGRFSGRQFSNSRSEMNVSTLELGDSALYLCASSFRDRAETQYFGPGTRLLVL.

V is TRBV6-1 and J is TRBJ1-1; D gene ambiguous. The germline CDR1 and CDR2 sequences are MNHNS and SASEGT. The germline V and J ends were trimmed by 3 bases and 1 base, with 15 bases remaining between them. This CDR3 is built from 16 residues. CDR3 in amino acids: CASSDRRHTTNTEAFF. CDR3 coding DNA: TGTGCCAGCAGTGATCGGCGACACACTACGAACACTGAAGCTTTCTTT.

This clonotype was counted between two and nine times. The rearrangement uses TRBV3-1 and TRBJ2-7; 10 bases fit TRBD1. J gave up 6 bases and V 6 bases, and 17 bases lay outside the gene matches. Germline CDR1 reads LGHDT; CDR2 reads YNNKEL (reference sequence). The CDR3 runs to 17 residues. DNA for the CDR3: TGTGCCAGCAGTCCGATTATTCCGGGACAGGGGTCACCCGAGCAGTACTTC. Protein: CASSPIIPGQGSPEQYF.

This clonotype has a handful of counts. The chain recombines TRBV6-5 with TRBJ2-7; D not resolved. The ends were cut back, 0 bases at V and 2 bases at J, with 14 bases in the middle. The CDR3 covers 16 residues. Per germline, CDR1 MNHEY and CDR2 SVGAGI. In DNA, the CDR3 is TGTGCCAGCAGTTACTCGGTCGCCGGCACTACCTACGAGCAGTACTTC. This gives the protein CASSYSVAGTTYEQYF.

This clonotype was picked up many times. This chain uses TRBV12-3 or TRBV12-4 with TRBJ1-2; TRBD1 might be the D (5 bases). V was shortened by 4 bases and J by 8 bases, with 11 bases between the two germline ends. This CDR3 comprises 12 residues. The chain's CDR3 is CASSSTGLGYTF. CDR3 sequence (DNA): TGTGCCAGCAGTTCAACAGGACTCGGCTACACCTTC.

This clonotype was recorded at least ten times. The chain is built from TRBV28 and TRBJ1-6, with D unresolved. The CDR3 loop spans 14 amino acids. The germline V gene has CDR1 MDHEN and CDR2 SYDVKM. With 6 bases removed from V and 6 bases from J, the gap between germline ends came to 12 bases. The CDR3 here is CASRDPGGNSPLHF. The CDR3 nucleotides read TGTGCCAGCAGGGACCCTGGAGGTAATTCACCCCTCCACTTT. The full variable domain, with the rest looked up from reference TRBV28 and TRBJ1-6, is DVKVTQSSRYLVKRTGEKVFLECVQDMDHENMFWYRQDPGLGLRLIYFSYDVKMKEKGDIPEGYSVSREKKERFSLILESASTNQTSMYLCASRDPGGNSPLHFGNGTRLTVT.

This clonotype was counted many times. The chain uses TRBV30 and TRBJ1-2, with TRBD1 as a possible D gene (5 bases). Germline lookup yields CDR1 GTSNPN and CDR2 SVGIG (reference sequence). V was pared by 3 bases and J by 5 bases, with 10 bases between. The CDR3 sequence is 12 residues long. CDR3 loop: CAWRVRGYGYTF. The CDR3 nucleotides are TGTGCCTGGAGGGTACGGGGGTATGGCTACACCTTC.

This clonotype has only a few counts. The chain employs TRBV29-1 and TRBJ2-5; possibly TRBD1 or TRBD2 for D (5 bases each). Germline CDR1 SQVTM, CDR2 ANQGSEA. Trimming left V 1 base short and J 4 bases short, with 19 bases between. The CDR3 contains 16 residues. Written as DNA, the CDR3 is TGCAGCGTTGAAGGAGCAGGGAGTGTATATGGAGAGACCCAGTACTTC. Protein product: CSVEGAGSVYGETQYF.

On this clonotype: This may stem from a read error, because a much larger clone lies one nucleotide away. The chain carries TRBV20-1 and TRBJ1-1, with D uncertain. CDR1 is DFQATT and CDR2 is SNEGSKA in the germline V gene (reference sequence). CDR3 length: 12 amino acids. CDR3 coding DNA: TGCAGTGTTAGAGCCGGCAACACTGAAGCTTTCTTT. This codes for CSVRAGNTEAFF.

The gene calls are TRBV7-9 and TRBJ1-1; D not resolved. The CDR3 covers 16 residues. The V and J ends lost 4 bases and 0 bases respectively, with 15 bases between them. Germline assignment: CDR1 SEHNR and CDR2 FQNEAQ (reference sequence). CDR3 in amino acids: CASSSTLGPMNTEAFF. CDR3 in DNA: TGTGCCAGCAGCTCGACCCTTGGGCCAATGAACACTGAAGCTTTCTTT.

This clonotype was counted at least ten times. V usage is TRBV28 and J usage is TRBJ2-7, with TRBD2 identical over 7 bases. Germline V lookup: CDR1 MDHEN, CDR2 SYDVKM. With 2 bases clipped from V and 3 bases from J, the junction kept 7 bases outside the gene matches. The CDR3 is 15 amino acids. CDR3: CASSLAGDLHYEQYF. The CDR3 nucleotides read TGTGCCAGCAGTTTAGCGGGAGACCTACACTACGAGCAGTACTTC.

This clonotype was observed a handful of times. V usage is TRBV4-1 and J usage is TRBJ1-1; TRBD1 might be the D (5 bases). The CDR3 has 13 amino acids. The ends were cut back, 0 bases at V and 8 bases at J, with 10 bases in the middle. CDR1 is MGHRA, CDR2 YSYEKL, per germline. The CDR3: CASSQDRAREAFF. CDR3 DNA: TGCGCCAGCAGCCAAGACAGGGCGAGGGAAGCTTTCTTT.

The sample holds a few counts of this clonotype. The chain carries TRBV10-3 and TRBJ1-4, with 10 positions matching TRBD1. Germline V gene lookup returns CDR1 ENHRY and CDR2 SYGVKD. The V gene end was trimmed by 5 bases and the J gene end by 0 bases; junction bases not matched to a gene: 3. The CDR3 runs 16 residues. The CDR3, as DNA: TGTGCCATCAGTCCCGGGACAGGGGCAACTAATGAAAAACTGTTTTTT. Translation gives CAISPGTGATNEKLFF.

At least ten counts were recorded for this clonotype. V gene TRBV9 combines with J gene TRBJ2-7; D may correspond to TRBD1 or TRBD2 (5 bases each). Germline CDR1 reads SGDLS; CDR2 reads YYNGEE. V was clipped by 0 bases and J by 1 base, with 8 bases between them. The CDR3 loop spans 14 amino acids. CDR3 amino acids: CASSVGDGSYEQYF. The CDR3 DNA reads TGTGCCAGCAGCGTAGGGGACGGGTCCTACGAGCAGTACTTC.

This clonotype has more than one count but fewer than ten. The genes are TRBV7-8 and TRBJ2-7; maybe TRBD1 (5 bases). This CDR3 comprises 14 residues. Germline loops: CDR1 SGHVS, CDR2 FQNEAQ. V lost 5 bases to trimming and J lost 1 base, with 12 bases between them. The CDR3 protein is CASSRNRPSYEQYF. CDR3 nucleotide sequence: TGTGCCAGCAGCCGAAACAGGCCTTCCTACGAGCAGTACTTC. The entire variable domain, with the rest obtained from reference TRBV7-8 and TRBJ2-7, is as follows: GAGVSQSPRYKVAKRGQDVALRCDPISGHVSLFWYQQALGQGPEFLTYFQNEAQLDKSGLPSDRFFAERPEGSVSTLKIQRTQQEDSAVYLCASSRNRPSYEQYFGPGTRLTVT.

The chain employs TRBV12-3 or TRBV12-4 and TRBJ2-3; TRBD2 matches 10 bases. Germline trimming cut 2 bases from V and 3 bases from J; bases unmatched to any gene: 5. The CDR3 spans 16 residues. CDR3 loop: CASSLRLAGVTDTQYF. The CDR3 DNA sequence: TGTGCCAGCAGTTTACGGCTAGCGGGAGTGACAGATACGCAGTATTTT.

The chain employs TRBV2 and TRBJ2-7; D is unclear. Trimming removed 7 bases from V and 0 bases from J, with 22 bases in between. Germline CDR1 reads SNHLY; CDR2 reads FYNNEI. The CDR3 has 17 amino acids. The CDR3 DNA reads as TGTGCCAGCATGGGGATTGCGGTGTCCTTTTTCTCCTACGAGCAGTACTTC. This codes for CASMGIAVSFFSYEQYF.

In its sample, this clonotype was seen many times. The rearrangement uses TRBV18 and TRBJ2-7, with 8 bases that match TRBD1. After removal of 6 bases from V and 5 bases from J, the junction contained 9 bases not matched to a gene. The germline V gene has CDR1 KGHSH and CDR2 LQKENI. The CDR3 is made up of 14 amino acids. The CDR3 protein is CASSLGQEGHEQYF. CDR3 sequence (DNA): TGTGCCAGCTCTCTGGGACAGGAGGGCCACGAGCAGTACTTC.

This clonotype has just a few counts. The chain combines TRBV7-2 with TRBJ1-3; D gene ambiguous. Germline CDR1 and CDR2: SGHTA and FQGNSA. The CDR3 contains 16 residues. Trimming removed 0 bases from V and 0 bases from J, with 9 bases in between. CDR3 nucleotides: TGTGCCAGCAGCTTAGCGAACAGTTACTCTGGAAACACCATATATTTT. This sequence encodes CASSLANSYSGNTIYF.

This clonotype was counted ten times or more. This chain uses TRBV28 with TRBJ2-5; tentative D call: TRBD1 (6 bases). The V gene's germline CDR1 is MDHEN and CDR2 SYDVKM. Trimming took off 2 bases at V and 2 bases at J, with 12 bases between the two ends. The CDR3 is made up of 15 amino acids. The DNA for the CDR3 is TGTGCCAGCAGTTTAAGGGGGTCTGGGCAAGAGACCCAGTACTTC. Translating gives CASSLRGSGQETQYF.

The rearrangement joins TRBV6-1 to TRBJ1-2; 9 bases line up with TRBD1. Germline values: CDR1 MNHNS, CDR2 SASEGT. The V gene end was trimmed by 8 bases and the J gene end by 6 bases; junction bases not matched to a gene: 7. This CDR3 spans 13 amino acids. The CDR3 DNA follows: TGTGCCAGCGGGGACAGGGTGGGAGATGGCTACACCTTC. Protein: CASGDRVGDGYTF.

V usage is TRBV6-1 and J usage is TRBJ2-2; 11 bases are shared with TRBD2. The CDR3 sequence is 17 residues long. Germline V gives CDR1 MNHNS, CDR2 SASEGT. V lost 5 bases and J lost 3; bases outside the gene matches: 8. The CDR3 DNA follows: TGTGCCAGCAGTATAACTAGCGGGAGCTGGTACACCGGGGAGCTGTTTTTT. Translation: CASSITSGSWYTGELFF.